This passage covers 20 T cell receptor beta chains from one sample sequenced in a study of cytomegalovirus exposure and HLA in healthy donors. PCR was performed using 60 Vbeta and 13 Jbeta primers. The assay was immunoSEQ multiplex PCR, and TCRdb's table has in-frame clones only and misses some. The sample has some 150,000 clones, approximately 70% seen once. Sequencing was carried out using PBMCs. The receptors here all came from a human donor in good health.

This sequence joins TRBV18 and TRBJ1-4; 7 positions agree with TRBD1. Per germline, CDR1 KGHSH and CDR2 LQKENI. The CDR3 spans 14 residues. With V trimmed by 6 bases and J by 3 bases, 4 bases remained unmatched. CDR3 sequence reads: CASSEGAANEKLFF. CDR3 DNA: TGTGCCAGCTCCGAGGGGGCGGCTAATGAAAAACTGTTTTTT.

This chain joins TRBV25-1 and TRBJ1-2; 8 bases line up with TRBD1. V lost 4 bases, J lost 4 bases, and 8 bases stayed unmatched. CDR3 length: 15 residues. The germline CDR1 and CDR2 sequences are MGHDK and SYGVNS. This chain's CDR3 is CASSGSTGVGYGYTF. In nucleotides, the CDR3 is TGTGCCAGCAGTGGCTCGACAGGGGTAGGCTATGGCTACACCTTC.

J is TRBJ1-2 and V is TRBV4-1, with 10 bases lining up with TRBD1. The ends lost 1 base at V and 2 bases at J; junction bases unmatched: 7. The CDR3 contains 17 residues. CDR1 MGHRA and CDR2 YSYEKL come from the germline V gene. In DNA form, the CDR3 reads TGCGCCAGCAGCCAAGGGGGGGGACAGGGGCGAAACTATGGCTACACCTTC. Translation: CASSQGGGQGRNYGYTF.

This clone has a single count. This chain uses TRBV6-6 with TRBJ2-3; no clear D gene. CDR3 length equals 14 residues. Germline loops: CDR1 MNHNY, CDR2 SVGAGI (reference sequence). V lost 10 bases, J lost 2 bases, and 16 bases lay in between. The CDR3 DNA is TGTGCCACCCGAGTCCCCTCTGACACAGATACGCAGTATTTT. Residues: CATRVPSDTDTQYF.

This chain links TRBV10-3 with TRBJ2-5, with TRBD2 matching 8 bases. Per the germline V gene, CDR1 is ENHRY and CDR2 is SYGVKD. The CDR3 runs 16 residues. The trim removed 4 bases at V and 5 bases at J, leaving 12 bases unmatched. The CDR3 loop reads CAISVGGTGGRETQYF. The CDR3 DNA reads as TGTGCCATCAGTGTGGGGGGCACGGGGGGGCGCGAGACCCAGTACTTC.

On this clone: No conserved phenylalanine or tryptophan ends this CDR3, so it is likely a read error. This chain joins TRBV27 and TRBJ1-5, with D hard to call. The CDR3 has 15 residues. From germline, CDR1 is MNHEY and CDR2 SMNVEV (reference sequence). V lost 0 bases, J lost 4 bases, and 10 bases lay in between. The CDR3 reads CASSLSGGANQPQHL. Here the CDR3 DNA reads TGTGCCAGCAGTTTATCGGGAGGTGCAAATCAGCCCCAGCATCTT.

The chain uses TRBV7-9 and TRBJ2-3, with 12 bases fitting TRBD2. The germline gives CDR1 SEHNR, CDR2 FQNEAQ (reference sequence). V was clipped by 5 bases and J by 5 bases; unmatched bases: 5. The CDR3 runs 15 residues. The CDR3 protein is CASSLTSGGLDTQYF. CDR3 DNA: TGTGCCAGCAGCCTGACTAGCGGGGGCTTAGATACGCAGTATTTT.

The chain is built from TRBV19 and TRBJ1-2; D gene unclear. The CDR3 runs 15 residues. Deletions cut 1 base from V and 8 bases from J, with 17 bases between. CDR1 LNHDA and CDR2 SQIVND come from the germline V gene (reference sequence). DNA for the CDR3: TGTGCCAGTAGTATAGTCCCAGTTTATGGAGGAGGCTACACCTTC. Translated, it gives CASSIVPVYGGGYTF. Full variable domain (rest looked up from reference TRBV19 and TRBJ1-2): DGGITQSPKYLFRKEGQNVTLSCEQNLNHDAMYWYRQDPGQGLRLIYYSQIVNDFQKGDIAEGYSVSREKKESFPLTVTSAQKNPTAFYLCASSIVPVYGGGYTFGSGTRLTVV.

This clone was detected only a few times. This chain joins TRBV15 and TRBJ2-7; weak D call: TRBD1 (5 bases). V was pared by 8 bases and J by 0 bases, with 11 bases between. This CDR3 is built from 13 residues. Germline V gives CDR1 LNHNV, CDR2 YYDKDF (reference sequence). This CDR3 is CATGTGASYEQYF. CDR3 bases: TGTGCCACCGGAACAGGAGCCTCCTACGAGCAGTACTTC.

The genes are TRBV19 and TRBJ2-3, with a tentative D call TRBD2 (6 bases). The CDR3 loop spans 16 amino acids. Germline V CDR1 and CDR2: LNHDA, SQIVND (reference sequence). Trimming removed 5 bases from V and 2 bases from J, with 17 bases in between. Here the CDR3 reads CASSGSGGAHTDTQYF. DNA of the CDR3: TGTGCCAGTAGTGGCTCCGGCGGGGCGCACACAGATACGCAGTATTTT.

V gene TRBV18 combines with J gene TRBJ1-2; D is possibly TRBD1 (5 bases). From germline, CDR1 is KGHSH and CDR2 LQKENI. CDR3 length equals 14 residues. Trimming left V 5 bases short and J 5 bases short, with 15 bases between. The CDR3 region is CASSSTGIGYGYTF. DNA for the CDR3: TGTGCCAGCTCAAGTACAGGAATTGGATATGGCTACACCTTC.

The V gene is TRBV7-9, the J gene TRBJ2-1; 7 bases fit TRBD1. This CDR3 is 15 amino acids long. Germline CDR1 and CDR2: SEHNR and FQNEAQ (reference sequence). Trimming took 2 bases from V and 7 from J; bases not matched to a gene: 8. The CDR3 DNA follows: TGTGCCAGCAGCTTAAACCCGGACAGGTTAAATGAGCAGTTCTTC. It codes for CASSLNPDRLNEQFF.

The chain carries TRBV6-6 and TRBJ2-7; 10 bases are shared with TRBD1. CDR1 is MNHNY, CDR2 SVGAGI, per germline (reference sequence). With V trimmed by 6 bases and J by 4 bases, 6 bases remained unmatched. This CDR3 contains 14 residues. CDR3 in DNA: TGTGCCAGCAGAAAGGGACAGGGGCTATACGAGCAGTACTTC. Translated: CASRKGQGLYEQYF.

This chain links TRBV9 with TRBJ1-1, with D tentatively TRBD1 (6 bases). Germline loops: CDR1 SGDLS, CDR2 YYNGEE. CDR3 length: 15 residues. Deletions cut 0 bases from V and 3 bases from J, with 12 bases between. In DNA form, the CDR3 reads TGTGCCAGCAGCGTAGAGGGGGGGTTCGACACTGAAGCTTTCTTT. It specifies CASSVEGGFDTEAFF.

Only a few counts were recorded for this clone. The chain combines TRBV2 with TRBJ2-1, with 10 bases fitting TRBD2. The CDR3 spans 15 residues. V lost 1 base to trimming and J lost 14 bases; unmatched junction nucleotides: 11. The germline V gene has CDR1 SNHLY and CDR2 FYNNEI. The CDR3 here is CASSEEEASGGREFF. The CDR3, as DNA: TGTGCCAGCAGTGAAGAGGAGGCTAGCGGGGGACGGGAGTTCTTC.

The chain employs TRBV7-9 and TRBJ2-1; the match to TRBD1 covers 9 bases. After removal of 5 bases from V and 9 bases from J, the junction contained 5 bases not matched to a gene. The CDR3 extends over 13 amino acids. Germline CDR1 reads SEHNR; CDR2 reads FQNEAQ (reference sequence). CDR3 loop: CASSPDRGGEQFF. The CDR3 DNA reads TGTGCCAGCAGCCCGGACAGGGGCGGTGAGCAGTTCTTC.

In this sample, this clone turned up a few times. This CDR3 reads CASSPLRTGAVNYGYTF. As DNA, the CDR3 is TGTGCCAGCAGCCCCCTTCGGACAGGGGCGGTTAACTATGGCTACACCTTC. The chain joins TRBV27 to TRBJ1-2; 9 positions match TRBD1. Germline V gives CDR1 MNHEY, CDR2 SMNVEV (reference sequence). CDR3 size: 17 residues. Trimming at V came to 6 bases and at J to 1 base, leaving 12 bases not matched to a gene.

The chain employs TRBV27 and TRBJ2-2, with 7 bases lining up with TRBD1. From germline, CDR1 is MNHEY and CDR2 SMNVEV (reference sequence). Trimming at V came to 5 bases and at J to 5 bases, leaving 5 bases not matched to a gene. The CDR3 is 14 residues long. DNA for the CDR3: TGTGCCAGCAGTGACAGGGTAGGTACCGGGGAGCTGTTTTTT. Amino acid sequence: CASSDRVGTGELFF.

This clone was seen once. The V gene is TRBV2, the J gene TRBJ1-6; unclear D gene. Trimming removed 3 bases at V and 9 bases at J, with 15 bases between. The CDR3 is 15 amino acids. Looked up from germline, CDR1 is SNHLY and CDR2 is FYNNEI. CDR3 sequence reads: CASSDTGEFGSPLHF. The CDR3 DNA follows: TGTGCCAGCAGTGATACCGGGGAGTTTGGTTCACCCCTCCACTTT.

V gene TRBV11-2 combines with J gene TRBJ2-5, with 7 bases lining up with TRBD2. Germline values: CDR1 SGHAT, CDR2 FQNNGV. Trimming at V came to 5 bases and at J to 5 bases, leaving 8 bases not matched to a gene. The CDR3 is made up of 14 amino acids. CDR3 sequence reads: CASSRLRLAETQYF. For the CDR3, the DNA is TGTGCCAGCAGCCGTCTCCGACTAGCCGAGACCCAGTACTTC. The full variable domain, completed using reference TRBV11-2 and TRBJ2-5, is EAGVAQSPRYKIIEKRQSVAFWCNPISGHATLYWYQQILGQGPKLLIQFQNNGVVDDSQLPKDRFSAERLKGVDSTLKIQPAKLEDSAVYLCASSRLRLAETQYFGPGTRLLVL.